The 22 T cell receptor beta chains presented below share a single source sample, sequenced in a study of T cells in localized non-small cell lung cancer. Produced via immunoSEQ multiplex PCR; TCRdb's table is partial and in-frame only. The sample includes around 130,000 clones, roughly 90% seen only once; the top ten take over 1.5%. The material sequenced was peripheral blood, taken before any cancer treatment. All receptors derive from a female donor of 60 years or more with stage I lung adenocarcinoma.

J is TRBJ2-2 and V is TRBV7-9; 12 nucleotides agree with TRBD2. V trimming: 5 bases; J trimming: 5 bases; junction bases outside the gene matches: 9. CDR1 is SEHNR, CDR2 FQNEAQ, per germline (reference sequence). The CDR3 covers 17 residues. Here the CDR3 reads CASSLRLAGEGTGELFF. The CDR3 DNA reads as TGTGCCAGCAGCCTTAGACTAGCGGGAGAGGGGACCGGGGAGCTGTTTTTT. The whole variable domain, remainder taken from reference TRBV7-9 and TRBJ2-2, is DTGVSQNPRHKITKRGQNVTFRCDPISEHNRLYWYRQTLGQGPEFLTYFQNEAQLEKSRLLSDRFSAERPKGSFSTLEIQRTEQGDSAMYLCASSLRLAGEGTGELFFGEGSRLTVL.

This chain uses TRBV9 with TRBJ2-3; 8 bases map to TRBD2. V shed 6 bases, J shed 4 bases, and the junction held 4 bases outside the gene matches. The CDR3 is 13 amino acids. Germline V CDR1 and CDR2: SGDLS, YYNGEE. For the CDR3, the DNA is TGTGCCAGCAACCGGGAGGGCTCAGATACGCAGTATTTT. It is translated as CASNREGSDTQYF.

This sequence joins TRBV2 and TRBJ1-1; 7 nucleotides match TRBD1. V lost 7 bases to trimming and J lost 2 bases; unmatched junction nucleotides: 10. There are 15 residues in the CDR3. Germline V lookup: CDR1 SNHLY, CDR2 FYNNEI. DNA for the CDR3: TGTGCCAGCAAACTGGGACAGTCGGGTAACACTGAAGCTTTCTTT. This encodes CASKLGQSGNTEAFF.

This chain uses TRBV19 with TRBJ2-3; possible D gene TRBD2, 6 bases. V gave up 8 bases and J gave up 2 bases, with 11 bases separating them. Germline V lookup: CDR1 LNHDA, CDR2 SQIVND (reference sequence). This CDR3 comprises 13 residues. As DNA, the CDR3 is TGTGCCAGTTCCGGGAGCGCCACAGATACGCAGTATTTT. This codes for CASSGSATDTQYF.

This clone showed up just a few times. The chain combines TRBV7-3 with TRBJ2-2; D is uncertain. Deletions cut 5 bases from V and 6 bases from J, with 10 bases between. The CDR3 has 13 residues. The germline V gene has CDR1 SGHTA and CDR2 FQGTGA. The CDR3 DNA reads TGTGCCAGCAGCAGGCCCGGTTCCGGGGAGCTGTTTTTT. As protein: CASSRPGSGELFF.

This clone was found once. The rearrangement joins TRBV7-8 to TRBJ2-7, with D uncertain. The CDR3 is 13 amino acids. Trimming cost V 5 bases and J 7 bases, with 15 bases left between them. The germline CDR1 and CDR2 sequences are SGHVS and FQNEAQ. The CDR3 protein is CASSPLLTAEQYF. Here the CDR3 DNA reads TGTGCCAGCAGCCCCCTCCTTACGGCGGAGCAGTACTTC.

The chain recombines TRBV5-1 with TRBJ2-5; tentative D call: TRBD1 (5 bases). There are 15 residues in the CDR3. Germline-derived CDR1 and CDR2 are SGHRS and YFSETQ. V was pared by 4 bases and J by 5 bases, with 18 bases between. Written as DNA, the CDR3 is TGCGCCAGCAGCCCGACACCCCAGGGTCTGGAGACCCAGTACTTC. It translates to CASSPTPQGLETQYF.

The rearrangement joins TRBV9 to TRBJ2-5; 7 positions match TRBD2. Germline V gene data show CDR1 as SGDLS and CDR2 as YYNGEE. The CDR3 is 15 amino acids. The V segment lost 3 bases and the J segment 1 base; nucleotides outside the gene matches: 6. The CDR3 bases are TGTGCCAGCAGCGAACCGGGACTACCCCAAGAGACCCAGTACTTC. This translates into CASSEPGLPQETQYF.

This sequence joins TRBV28 and TRBJ2-7; perhaps TRBD2 as D (7 bases). The CDR3 contains 15 residues. CDR1 and CDR2 (germline): MDHEN, SYDVKM. V lost 6 bases, J lost 7 bases, and 22 bases lay in between. The CDR3 loop reads CASSVPGAGVGEQYF. As DNA, the CDR3 is TGTGCCAGCAGCGTCCCGGGGGCGGGAGTGGGGGAGCAGTACTTC.

The rearrangement joins TRBV27 to TRBJ2-5; TRBD1 matches 12 bases. In germline, CDR1 is MNHEY, CDR2 SMNVEV (reference sequence). V shed 2 bases, J shed 6 bases, and the junction held 4 bases outside the gene matches. The CDR3 consists of 15 residues. The CDR3 region has the DNA TGTGCCAGCAGTTTAGGGACAGGGGGCGCAAAGACCCAGTACTTC. This encodes CASSLGTGGAKTQYF.

The chain recombines TRBV5-1 with TRBJ2-7; a weak D match, TRBD1 (5 bases). V was pared by 3 bases and J by 7 bases, with 8 bases between. CDR1 is SGHRS, CDR2 YFSETQ, per germline. The CDR3 spans 11 residues. In nucleotides, the CDR3 is TGCGCCAGCAGCTCAGGGCTTGAGCAGTACTTC. Its translation: CASSSGLEQYF.

The rearrangement joins TRBV7-2 to TRBJ1-2; the D is unclear. Germline-derived CDR1 and CDR2 are SGHTA and FQGNSA. The CDR3 has 12 amino acids. Trimming pared 3 bases from V and 8 bases from J, leaving 10 bases between. The CDR3 sequence: CASSFGVGGYTF. The CDR3, as DNA: TGTGCCAGCAGCTTCGGGGTGGGAGGCTACACCTTC.

V usage is TRBV5-1 and J usage is TRBJ1-4; 7 positions agree with TRBD1. The CDR3 runs 14 residues. Looked up from germline, CDR1 is SGHRS and CDR2 is YFSETQ. After removal of 3 bases from V and 5 bases from J, the junction contained 4 bases not matched to a gene. In DNA form, the CDR3 reads TGCGCCAGCAGCTCGGGACAGAAGAATGAAAAACTGTTTTTT. As protein: CASSSGQKNEKLFF.

The chain employs TRBV7-3 and TRBJ2-3, with D unresolved. Germline lookup yields CDR1 SGHTA and CDR2 FQGTGA. The CDR3 loop spans 14 amino acids. Trimming removed 1 base from V and 4 bases from J, with 9 bases in between. The CDR3 protein is CASSLMMGADTQYF. The DNA of the CDR3 is TGTGCCAGCAGCTTAATGATGGGCGCAGATACGCAGTATTTT.

This rearrangement joins TRBV2 to TRBJ1-1; D uncertain. The CDR3 extends over 13 amino acids. Germline CDR1 reads SNHLY; CDR2 reads FYNNEI. V was pared by 3 bases and J by 5 bases, with 10 bases between. CDR3 sequence reads: CASSDRPKTEAFF. The CDR3 region has the DNA TGTGCCAGCAGTGACAGACCCAAAACTGAAGCTTTCTTT. Combining the CDR3 with reference TRBV2 and TRBJ1-1 gives the whole variable domain EPEVTQTPSHQVTQMGQEVILRCVPISNHLYFYWYRQILGQKVEFLVSFYNNEISEKSEIFDDQFSVERPDGSNFTLKIRSTKLEDSAMYFCASSDRPKTEAFFGQGTRLTVV.

The rearrangement joins TRBV6-1 to TRBJ2-4; unclear D gene. The CDR3 sequence is 11 residues long. From germline, CDR1 is MNHNS and CDR2 SASEGT. V lost 6 bases and J 0 bases, leaving 0 bases between the germline ends. This CDR3 reads CASRAKNIQYF. In DNA form, the CDR3 reads TGTGCCAGCAGAGCCAAAAACATTCAGTACTTC.

The genes are TRBV20-1 and TRBJ2-5; the D is unclear. The germline V gene encodes CDR1 DFQATT and CDR2 SNEGSKA (reference sequence). V lost 6 bases, J lost 7 bases, and 12 bases lay in between. CDR3 length equals 11 residues. The CDR3 DNA follows: TGCAGTGCGGCGGATCCCCCGACCCAGTACTTC. Translated: CSAADPPTQYF.

This chain joins TRBV4-2 and TRBJ2-5; D is ambiguous. Trimming took 1 base from V and 5 from J, leaving 8 bases between them. Germline V CDR1 and CDR2: LGHNA, YNFKEQ. The CDR3 extends over 13 amino acids. This CDR3 is CASSQAVRETQYF. The DNA for the CDR3 is TGTGCCAGCAGCCAAGCGGTTAGGGAGACCCAGTACTTC.

This chain uses TRBV9 with TRBJ2-7, with D perhaps TRBD2 (5 bases). Looked up from germline, CDR1 is SGDLS and CDR2 is YYNGEE. V lost 4 bases and J lost 4, with 21 bases in between. CDR3 length equals 16 residues. This CDR3 reads CASSPHEGILGYEQYF. The CDR3 nucleotides read TGTGCCAGCAGCCCCCATGAGGGAATCCTTGGTTACGAGCAGTACTTC.

The chain recombines TRBV28 with TRBJ2-7; the match to TRBD1 covers 7 bases. CDR3 length equals 14 residues. Germline-derived CDR1 and CDR2 are MDHEN and SYDVKM. J lost 6 bases, V lost 6 bases, and 11 bases had no gene match. The CDR3 DNA reads as TGTGCCAGCAGGATACAGGGGTCTCTAGGCGAGCAGTACTTC. Amino acid sequence: CASRIQGSLGEQYF.

The rearrangement links TRBV19 to TRBJ1-1, with 7 bases matching TRBD1. There are 17 residues in the CDR3. From germline, CDR1 is LNHDA and CDR2 SQIVND (reference sequence). The J segment lost 4 bases and the V segment lost 5 bases, leaving 16 bases of the junction unmatched. The CDR3 loop reads CASSSREGARARTEAFF. The CDR3 region has the DNA TGTGCCAGTAGTTCACGCGAGGGGGCAAGGGCTCGCACTGAAGCTTTCTTT.

This rearrangement joins TRBV6-1 to TRBJ2-3; the D gene is possibly TRBD1 (6 bases). In germline, CDR1 is MNHNS, CDR2 SASEGT. The CDR3 runs to 13 residues. Trimming cost V 6 bases and J 1 base, with 8 bases left between them. CDR3: CASRQGGTDTQYF. In DNA form, the CDR3 reads TGTGCCAGCAGACAGGGAGGCACAGATACGCAGTATTTT.